This T cell receptor beta chain derives from a study of regulatory T cells in long-lasting Graves disease. Study-level points and caveats: The persistent group shared fewer than 3,500 public clonotypes, more than the roughly 970 shared by new patients. Accuracy may have suffered from the small sample size.

Researchers made TCR beta libraries by using iRepertoire HTBI primers and running Arm-PCR on CDR3 regions. TCRdb re-analysed the multiplex PCR reads in MiXCR, keeping a single row per CDR3 protein. Among about 220,000 distinct CDR3 sequences listed, about 19% were seen once. There are 14 residues in the CDR3. Per the germline V gene, CDR1 is MNHEY and CDR2 is SVGEGT. V dropped 3 bases and J dropped 7; count of bases not matched to a gene: 3. As for time point: newly diagnosed GD, antithyroid drugs for less than 3 months. The authors made the TCR library using RNA they extracted from PBMCs. This clonotype has a count of ten or more. The antigen is undetermined. These sequences were also reported in another study, on T cells in Graves' hyperthyroidism and ophthalmopathy. That study reports: TCR CDR3 underwent first-round RT-PCR with the HTBI primer set.

Sample: peripheral blood mononuclear cells (PBMCs), taken at new diagnosis, from a patient treated with antithyroid drugs. The source is a woman younger than 45 with Graves disease. The V call is TRBV6-2 or TRBV6-3, the J call TRBJ1-6, with 7 bases fitting TRBD1. The CDR3 DNA is TGTGCCAGCAGTTATGGGACAGCCAATTCACCCCTCCACTTT. It translates to CASSYGTANSPLHF.